The clone carrying this TCR beta chain has a count of ten or more. Its target is not known. Healthy Caucasians made up all donors. The CDR3 contains 13 residues. V dropped 8 bases and J dropped 1 base, with 11 bases sitting between them. This sample is part of a study of identical twins. Study-level points and caveats: The abundant beta clonotypes from cord blood had fewer insertions, and memory repertoires had none of this. Possibly, invariant MAIT and iNKT cells partly confounded zero-insertion analyses.

MiXCR was run by TCRdb on the 5' RACE reads, yielding one entry per CDR3 protein. The repertoire holds some 710,000 distinct CDR3 sequences, with 6% to 6.5% as singletons. The receptor was derived from a man aged 18 to 29 in good health. Sequenced input: naive T cells sorted from blood. The gene calls are TRBV12-3 or TRBV12-4 and TRBJ2-5; D gene uncertain. The CDR3 reads CASSVPPQETQYF. DNA for the CDR3: TGTGCCAGCTCCGTCCCCCCCCAAGAGACCCAGTACTTC.